Shown below are 32 T cell receptor beta chains from a single sample sequenced in a study of blood T cell repertoires in COVID-19. Assay used: immunoSEQ multiplex PCR; TCRdb lists only in-frame clones, some missing. The top ten hold roughly 8.1% of the sample, which has some 150,000 clones, 80% to 85% seen once. The sample consisted of peripheral blood. These receptors all stem from a woman aged 60-70 years with active or convalescent COVID-19.

V gene TRBV15 combines with J gene TRBJ1-1; D is uncertain. Trimming removed 1 base at V and 5 bases at J, with 8 bases between. This CDR3 is 13 amino acids long. Germline V lookup: CDR1 LNHNV, CDR2 YYDKDF (reference sequence). The CDR3 sequence is CATSRGWETEAFF. The CDR3 DNA follows: TGTGCCACCAGCAGAGGTTGGGAGACTGAAGCTTTCTTT. Full variable domain (remainder filled in from reference TRBV15 and TRBJ1-1): DAMVIQNPRYQVTQFGKPVTLSCSQTLNHNVMYWYQQKSSQAPKLLFHYYDKDFNNEADTPDNFQSRRPNTSFCFLDIRSPGLGDTAMYLCATSRGWETEAFFGQGTRLTVV.

V gene TRBV19 combines with J gene TRBJ2-5; TRBD2 is a possible D gene (6 bases). Germline lookup yields CDR1 LNHDA and CDR2 SQIVND (reference sequence). Trimming cost V 5 bases and J 6 bases, with 16 bases left between them. This CDR3 has 14 amino acids. CDR3 DNA: TGTGCCAGTAGTCCAGGACACGGGGGACAGACCCAGTACTTC. This gives the protein CASSPGHGGQTQYF.

V usage is TRBV28 and J usage is TRBJ1-2; D not resolved. V lost 3 bases, J lost 1 base, and 18 bases lay in between. This CDR3 comprises 17 residues. Germline assignment: CDR1 MDHEN and CDR2 SYDVKM. CDR3 region: CASSLEVGRKLNYGYTF. Written as DNA, the CDR3 is TGTGCCAGCAGTTTGGAGGTCGGGCGGAAACTTAACTATGGCTACACCTTC.

The J gene is TRBJ2-7, the V gene TRBV12-5; TRBD2 agrees at 9 bases. The germline CDR1 and CDR2 sequences are LGHNT and FRNRAP. The trim removed 4 bases at V and 5 bases at J, leaving 9 bases unmatched. The CDR3 runs 15 residues. The chain's CDR3 is CASGSPKRGAHEQYV. The CDR3 DNA follows: TGTGCTAGTGGTTCGCCAAAGCGGGGGGCCCACGAGCAGTACGTC.

This clone appeared once. The rearrangement links TRBV7-2 to TRBJ2-5; D is ambiguous. Germline V lookup: CDR1 SGHTA, CDR2 FQGNSA. This CDR3 comprises 13 residues. V lost 2 bases to trimming and J lost 4 bases, with 8 bases between them. The CDR3 loop reads CASSLSWRETQYF. The DNA for the CDR3 is TGTGCCAGCAGCTTATCTTGGAGAGAGACCCAGTACTTC.

The CDR3 coding sequence is TGTGCCAGCAGTTGGGGCGACATAGACACCGGGGAGCTGTTTTTT. This translates into CASSWGDIDTGELFF. The rearrangement joins TRBV28 to TRBJ2-2; possible D gene TRBD1, 5 bases. The length of the CDR3 is 15 residues. CDR1 MDHEN and CDR2 SYDVKM come from the germline V gene. V was shortened by 4 bases and J by 3 bases, with 12 bases between the two germline ends.

CDR3 in DNA: TGTGCCAGCAGTTTATCGTCTAGCGGGATCACAGATACGCAGTATTTT. Translating gives CASSLSSSGITDTQYF. V usage is TRBV27 and J usage is TRBJ2-3; 9 bases fit TRBD2. This CDR3 has 16 amino acids. Looked up from germline, CDR1 is MNHEY and CDR2 is SMNVEV (reference sequence). Losses at the gene ends were 0 bases for V and 2 bases for J; bases not matched to a gene: 3.

J is TRBJ1-1 and V is TRBV5-1, with D tentatively TRBD1 (5 bases). Germline assignment: CDR1 SGHRS and CDR2 YFSETQ. This CDR3 spans 15 amino acids. Trimming removed 1 base from V and 8 bases from J, with 18 bases in between. The DNA for the CDR3 is TGCGCCAGCAGCTTGCCCCGTGGGGGGGTAATGGAAGCTTTCTTT. Translated: CASSLPRGGVMEAFF.

The rearrangement uses TRBV11-3 and TRBJ2-5; maybe TRBD2 (5 bases). Trimming pared 1 base from V and 5 bases from J, leaving 14 bases between. The CDR3 is 15 amino acids. The germline V gene encodes CDR1 SGHNT and CDR2 YENEEA. This CDR3 is CASSLGEGDKETQYF. The CDR3 DNA sequence: TGTGCCAGCAGCTTAGGAGAGGGAGATAAGGAGACCCAGTACTTC.

The rearrangement joins TRBV3-1 (or the pseudogene TRBV3-2) to TRBJ1-1; D remains ambiguous. From germline, CDR1 is LGHDT and CDR2 YNNKEL (reference sequence). Trimming removed 6 bases from V and 8 bases from J, with 13 bases in between. The CDR3 covers 12 residues. DNA of the CDR3: TGTGCCAGCAGTCTCGACGGGTTGGAAGCTTTCTTT. As protein: CASSLDGLEAFF.

This chain uses TRBV7-2 with TRBJ2-7; tentative D call: TRBD2 (5 bases). Trimming cost V 4 bases and J 0 bases, with 16 bases left between them. The CDR3 is 16 amino acids. Per the germline V gene, CDR1 is SGHTA and CDR2 is FQGNSA. The CDR3: CASSSEGSGSSYEQYF. CDR3 sequence (DNA): TGTGCCAGCAGCTCCGAGGGATCGGGGTCCTCCTACGAGCAGTACTTC.

CDR3 sequence reads: CASSAGGLNQPQHF. DNA of the CDR3: TGTGCCAGCAGCGCAGGGGGCCTCAATCAGCCCCAGCATTTT. This sequence joins TRBV28 and TRBJ1-5; TRBD1 matches 8 bases. The CDR3 is 14 amino acids. The V gene end was trimmed by 6 bases and the J gene end by 3 bases; junction bases not matched to a gene: 4. Germline V gives CDR1 MDHEN, CDR2 SYDVKM.

This clone was observed a single time. The chain employs TRBV3-1 (or the pseudogene TRBV3-2) and TRBJ1-2; 8 positions match TRBD1. The junction had 10 bases not matched to a gene; V was cut back by 6 bases and J by 4 bases. Germline CDR1 and CDR2: LGHDT and YNNKEL (reference sequence). This CDR3 region has 15 residues. CDR3 in DNA: TGTGCCAGCAGTCCCGGACAGGGAGGCGGCTATGGCTACACCTTC. This encodes CASSPGQGGGYGYTF.

The V and J genes are TRBV6-5 and TRBJ1-5; possibly TRBD1 for D (6 bases). CDR3 length: 15 amino acids. Trimming shortened V by 2 bases and J by 1 base, and 9 bases separated the two germline ends. Germline CDR1 is MNHEY and CDR2 is SVGAGI. CDR3 nucleotide sequence: TGTGCCAGCAGTTACGAAGGACAGAGCAATCAGCCCCAGCATTTT. As protein: CASSYEGQSNQPQHF.

The chain employs TRBV7-2 and TRBJ1-1; D not resolved. The CDR3 is 13 amino acids. V gave up 5 bases and J gave up 4 bases, with 11 bases separating them. In germline, CDR1 is SGHTA, CDR2 FQGNSA. CDR3 amino acids: CASSLDRSTEAFF. Here the CDR3 DNA reads TGTGCCAGCAGCCTAGACCGGAGCACTGAAGCTTTCTTT.

The V call is TRBV5-4, the J call TRBJ2-3; TRBD2 aligns across 14 bases. The junction had 4 bases not matched to a gene; V was cut back by 5 bases and J by 2 bases. This CDR3 region has 16 residues. The V gene's germline CDR1 is SGHNT and CDR2 YYREEE (reference sequence). CDR3: CASRKTSGGATDTQYF. The CDR3 bases are TGTGCCAGCAGAAAGACTAGCGGGGGGGCCACAGATACGCAGTATTTT. Supplemented by reference TRBV5-4 and TRBJ2-3, the full variable domain reads ETGVTQSPTHLIKTRGQQVTLRCSSQSGHNTVSWYQQALGQGPQFIFQYYREEENGRGNFPPRFSGLQFPNYSSELNVNALELDDSALYLCASRKTSGGATDTQYFGPGTRLTVL.

V and J are TRBV21-1 and TRBJ2-7; the DNA was not compared with TRBD2, the D call given in the table. TRBV21-1 is classified as a pseudogene. This CDR3 contains 15 residues. The CDR3 region is CASSNGTSGIHEQYF. The CDR3 bases are TGTGCCAGCAGCAACGGGACTAGTGGGATCCACGAGCAGTACTTC.

The chain is built from TRBV7-8 and TRBJ1-1; D ambiguous. The CDR3 is made up of 14 amino acids. The ends were cut back, 5 bases at V and 5 bases at J, with 15 bases in the middle. CDR1 and CDR2 from the germline V gene are SGHVS and FQNEAQ. The CDR3 spells CASSLTGRVTEAFF. The CDR3 DNA follows: TGTGCCAGCAGCCTGACCGGGAGGGTGACTGAAGCTTTCTTT. The full variable domain, its missing parts supplied by reference TRBV7-8 and TRBJ1-1, is GAGVSQSPRYKVAKRGQDVALRCDPISGHVSLFWYQQALGQGPEFLTYFQNEAQLDKSGLPSDRFFAERPEGSVSTLKIQRTQQEDSAVYLCASSLTGRVTEAFFGQGTRLTVV.

The chain recombines TRBV9 with TRBJ2-1; 11 bases are shared with TRBD1. Germline V CDR1 and CDR2: SGDLS, YYNGEE. This CDR3 has 22 amino acids. The junction had 21 bases not matched to a gene; V was cut back by 4 bases and J by 0 bases. DNA of the CDR3: TGTGCCAGCAGCACCCGGACAGGGGGCGCTTCTAGCGGATGGGGCTCCTACAATGAGCAGTTCTTC. Translation gives CASSTRTGGASSGWGSYNEQFF.

This chain joins TRBV28 and TRBJ2-7, with 11 positions matching TRBD2. V lost 6 bases, J lost 4 bases, and 5 bases stayed unmatched. Germline CDR1 and CDR2: MDHEN and SYDVKM. This CDR3 region has 14 residues. Here the CDR3 reads CASRTSGKGYEQYF. The CDR3 DNA sequence: TGTGCCAGCAGGACTAGCGGGAAAGGGTACGAGCAGTACTTC.

The chain couples TRBV10-3 to TRBJ2-1; 13 bases fit TRBD2. Losses at the gene ends were 2 bases for V and 8 bases for J; bases not matched to a gene: 3. Germline V gives CDR1 ENHRY, CDR2 SYGVKD. The CDR3 spans 15 residues. The CDR3 region is CAISEGTSGIYEQFF. In DNA, the CDR3 is TGTGCCATCAGTGAGGGGACTAGCGGGATTTATGAGCAGTTCTTC.

The chain uses TRBV10-3 and TRBJ1-2; TRBD1 matches 7 bases. Looked up from germline, CDR1 is ENHRY and CDR2 is SYGVKD. The CDR3 extends over 13 amino acids. V was clipped by 5 bases and J by 3 bases; unmatched bases: 3. CDR3 residues: CAISTTGDYGYTF. Here the CDR3 DNA reads TGTGCCATCAGTACTACAGGGGACTATGGCTACACCTTC.

V and J are TRBV7-6 and TRBJ2-3; 9 nucleotides agree with TRBD2. CDR3 length: 15 residues. J lost 6 bases, V lost 5 bases, and 9 bases had no gene match. Germline values: CDR1 SGHVS, CDR2 FNYEAQ. This chain's CDR3 is CASSISAGGLDTQYF. CDR3 bases: TGTGCCAGCAGCATTTCGGCGGGGGGGCTGGATACGCAGTATTTT.

This clone occurred once. The V and J genes are TRBV7-8 and TRBJ2-7, with 11 bases aligning to TRBD2. Looked up from germline, CDR1 is SGHVS and CDR2 is FQNEAQ. V lost 7 bases and J lost 7; bases outside the gene matches: 12. CDR3 length: 15 residues. The CDR3 sequence is CASTARLAGLGEQYF. The DNA of the CDR3 is TGTGCCAGCACCGCCCGACTAGCGGGACTAGGTGAGCAGTACTTC.

The rearrangement links TRBV19 to TRBJ1-3; D is uncertain. V was shortened by 5 bases and J by 0 bases, with 11 bases between the two germline ends. Germline V gene data show CDR1 as LNHDA and CDR2 as SQIVND (reference sequence). CDR3 length equals 15 residues. CDR3 loop: CASSARHYSGNTIYF. CDR3 in DNA: TGTGCCAGTAGTGCCCGACATTACTCTGGAAACACCATATATTTT.

This sequence joins TRBV29-1 and TRBJ2-7; 9 positions match TRBD1. CDR1 SQVTM and CDR2 ANQGSEA come from the germline V gene. The CDR3 loop spans 14 amino acids. The J segment lost 5 bases and the V segment lost 4 bases, leaving 9 bases of the junction unmatched. The CDR3 nucleotides read TGCAGCGTTGCTAGGGGACAGGGAATCGACGAGCAGTACTTC. Protein sequence: CSVARGQGIDEQYF.

The J gene is TRBJ1-2, the V gene TRBV7-9; perhaps TRBD1 as D (5 bases). V was clipped by 5 bases and J by 6 bases, with 16 bases between them. This CDR3 is built from 14 residues. The germline V gene has CDR1 SEHNR and CDR2 FQNEAQ (reference sequence). The CDR3 loop reads CASSNHQGEDGYTF. CDR3 coding DNA: TGTGCCAGCAGCAACCATCAGGGCGAGGATGGCTACACCTTC.

This rearrangement joins TRBV28 to TRBJ2-6, with D uncertain. The CDR3 sequence is 12 residues long. Germline loops: CDR1 MDHEN, CDR2 SYDVKM. V shed 10 bases and J shed 3 bases, with 7 bases lying between them. The CDR3 loop is CATSGGANVLTF. CDR3 sequence (DNA): TGTGCCACCTCGGGTGGGGCCAACGTCCTGACTTTC. Looking up the rest from reference TRBV28 and TRBJ2-6 gives the full variable domain: DVKVTQSSRYLVKRTGEKVFLECVQDMDHENMFWYRQDPGLGLRLIYFSYDVKMKEKGDIPEGYSVSREKKERFSLILESASTNQTSMYLCATSGGANVLTFGAGSRLTVL.

The chain links TRBV27 to TRBJ1-5, with D unresolved. Trimming shortened V by 5 bases and J by 3 bases, and 14 bases separated the two germline ends. The CDR3 has 15 residues. Looked up from germline, CDR1 is MNHEY and CDR2 is SMNVEV (reference sequence). CDR3 protein: CASSINHGDNQPQHF. CDR3 coding DNA: TGTGCCAGCAGTATCAACCACGGGGACAATCAGCCCCAGCATTTT.

The rearrangement uses TRBV5-1 and TRBJ1-5; TRBD1 is a possible D gene (6 bases). In germline, CDR1 is SGHRS, CDR2 YFSETQ. Trimming cost V 0 bases and J 2 bases, with 6 bases left between them. This CDR3 has 14 residues. The CDR3 nucleotides read TGCGCCAGCAGCTTGGAGGGGGGCAATCAGCCCCAGCATTTT. This codes for CASSLEGGNQPQHF.

This clone was recorded once. The rearrangement uses TRBV7-9 and TRBJ2-7; 11 bases map to TRBD1. The CDR3 loop spans 15 amino acids. V was clipped by 5 bases and J by 0 bases; unmatched bases: 3. Germline CDR1 SEHNR, CDR2 FQNEAQ (reference sequence). The CDR3 here is CASSPDRGLSYEQYF. The CDR3 DNA reads as TGTGCCAGCAGCCCGGACAGGGGGCTCTCCTACGAGCAGTACTTC.

V is TRBV4-1 and J is TRBJ1-1, with a tentative D call TRBD1 (5 bases). The ends were cut back, 4 bases at V and 5 bases at J, with 17 bases in the middle. Looked up from germline, CDR1 is MGHRA and CDR2 is YSYEKL. The CDR3 contains 15 residues. The CDR3 sequence: CASSPLGASETEAFF. The CDR3, as DNA: TGCGCCAGCAGCCCCCTTGGGGCTTCGGAAACTGAAGCTTTCTTT.